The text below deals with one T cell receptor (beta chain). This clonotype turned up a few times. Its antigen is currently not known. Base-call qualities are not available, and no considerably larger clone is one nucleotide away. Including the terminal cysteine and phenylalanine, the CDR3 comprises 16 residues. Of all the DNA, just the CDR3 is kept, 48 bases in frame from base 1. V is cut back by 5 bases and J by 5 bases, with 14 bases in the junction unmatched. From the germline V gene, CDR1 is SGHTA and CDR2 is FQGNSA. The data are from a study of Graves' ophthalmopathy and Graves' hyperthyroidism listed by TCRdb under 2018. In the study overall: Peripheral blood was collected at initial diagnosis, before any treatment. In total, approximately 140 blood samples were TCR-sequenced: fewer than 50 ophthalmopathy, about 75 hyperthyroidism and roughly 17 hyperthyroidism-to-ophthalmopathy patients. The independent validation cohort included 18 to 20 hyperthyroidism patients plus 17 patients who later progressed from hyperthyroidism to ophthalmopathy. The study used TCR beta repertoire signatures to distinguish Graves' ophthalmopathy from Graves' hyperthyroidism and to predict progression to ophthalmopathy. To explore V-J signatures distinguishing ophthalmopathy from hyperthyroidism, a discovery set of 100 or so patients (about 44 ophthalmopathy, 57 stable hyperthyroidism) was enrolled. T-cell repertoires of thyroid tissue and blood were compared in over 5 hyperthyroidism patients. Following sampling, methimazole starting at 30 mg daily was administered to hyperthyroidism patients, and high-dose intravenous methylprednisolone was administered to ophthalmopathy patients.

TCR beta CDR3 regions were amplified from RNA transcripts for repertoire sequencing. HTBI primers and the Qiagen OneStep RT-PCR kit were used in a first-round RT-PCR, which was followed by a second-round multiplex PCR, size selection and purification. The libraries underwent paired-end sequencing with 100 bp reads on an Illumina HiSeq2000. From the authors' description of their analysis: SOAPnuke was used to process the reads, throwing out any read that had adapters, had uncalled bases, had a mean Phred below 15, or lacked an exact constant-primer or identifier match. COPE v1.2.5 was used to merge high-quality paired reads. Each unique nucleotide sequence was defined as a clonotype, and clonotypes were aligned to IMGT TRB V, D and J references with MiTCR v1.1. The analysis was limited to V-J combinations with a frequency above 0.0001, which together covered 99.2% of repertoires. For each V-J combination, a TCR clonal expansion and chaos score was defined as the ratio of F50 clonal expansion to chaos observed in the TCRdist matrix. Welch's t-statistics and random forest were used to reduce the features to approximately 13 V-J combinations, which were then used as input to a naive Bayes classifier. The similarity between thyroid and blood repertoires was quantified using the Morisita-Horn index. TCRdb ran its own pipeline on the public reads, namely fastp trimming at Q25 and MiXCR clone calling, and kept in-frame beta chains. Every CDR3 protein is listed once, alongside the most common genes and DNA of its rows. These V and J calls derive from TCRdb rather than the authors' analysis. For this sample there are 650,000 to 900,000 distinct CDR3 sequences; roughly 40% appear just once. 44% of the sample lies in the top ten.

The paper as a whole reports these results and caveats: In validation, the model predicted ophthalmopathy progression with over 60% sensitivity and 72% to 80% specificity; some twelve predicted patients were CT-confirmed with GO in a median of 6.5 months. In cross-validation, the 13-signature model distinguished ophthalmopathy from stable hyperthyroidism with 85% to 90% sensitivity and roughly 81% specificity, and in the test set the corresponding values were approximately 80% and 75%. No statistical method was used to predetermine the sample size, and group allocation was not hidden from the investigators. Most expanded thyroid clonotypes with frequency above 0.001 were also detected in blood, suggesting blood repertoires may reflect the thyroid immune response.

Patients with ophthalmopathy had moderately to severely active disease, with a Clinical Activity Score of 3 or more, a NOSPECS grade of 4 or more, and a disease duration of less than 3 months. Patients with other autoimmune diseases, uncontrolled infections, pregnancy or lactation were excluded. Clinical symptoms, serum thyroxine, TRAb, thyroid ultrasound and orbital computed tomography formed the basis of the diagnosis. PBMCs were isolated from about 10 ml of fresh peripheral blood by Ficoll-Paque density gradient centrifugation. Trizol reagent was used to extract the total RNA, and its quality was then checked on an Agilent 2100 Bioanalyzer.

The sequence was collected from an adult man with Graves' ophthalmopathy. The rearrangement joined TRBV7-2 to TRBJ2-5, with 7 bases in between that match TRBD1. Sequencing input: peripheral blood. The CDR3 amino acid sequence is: CASSQEGAIDVETQYF. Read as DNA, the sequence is TGTGCCAGCAGCCAAGAGGGGGCGATAGACGTGGAGACCCAGTACTTC.